This TCR beta chain was captured in a study of cytotoxic CD8 clonotypes in ibrutinib-treated CLL. The sample holds one count of this clone. What it binds is unknown. Investigators sought sequencing depths of between 1 in 200,000 and 1 in 1 million T cells. Some clones are missing from TCRdb's copy, which holds only in-frame ones; the method was immunoSEQ multiplex PCR. The table has 110,000 to 150,000 clones, around 93% seen once. Study-wide points: Higher circulating CD8+ T-cell counts strongly accompanied higher baseline clonality, above age-matched healthy donors.

Germline CDR1 and CDR2: LNHDA and SQIVND (reference sequence). The length of the CDR3 is 14 residues. V lost 3 bases and J lost 6, with 11 bases in between. This rearrangement joins TRBV19 to TRBJ1-4, with D perhaps matching TRBD1 (5 bases). The input for sequencing was PBMCs, taken after 12 months of ibrutinib treatment. The TCR was taken from a human donor with chronic lymphocytic leukemia. CDR3 sequence reads: CASSIRREDEKLFF. The CDR3, as DNA: TGTGCCAGTAGTATCCGCAGGGAGGATGAAAAACTGTTTTTT.